This T cell receptor (beta chain) is drawn from a study of breast tumors, draining lymph nodes, adjacent tissues. This clonotype was seen repeatedly, ten times or more. The antigen is not known. CDR3 length: 13 residues. Trimming left V 9 bases short and J 9 bases short, with 16 bases between. CDR1 and CDR2 from the germline V gene are SGHDT and YYEEEE. The lymph nodes were axillary draining lymph nodes from breast cancer patients. TCRdb reprocessed the multiplex PCR reads with MiXCR, giving one entry per CDR3 protein. The sample consists of about 200,000 distinct CDR3 sequences, approximately 33% of them appearing once. The study, taken as a whole, reports: Tumor TCR diversity was below lymph nodes but above nontumor tissue. That most tumor T cells come from lymph nodes remained unproven.

V usage is TRBV5-6 and J usage is TRBJ1-6; no clear D gene. Material: axillary lymph node tissue. This TCR came from a female donor with breast cancer. Some clones in this sample may be carry-over from other donors' samples. CDR3: CATAAFDASPLHF. The CDR3 nucleotides read TGTGCCACAGCAGCTTTCGACGCTTCACCCCTCCACTTT.